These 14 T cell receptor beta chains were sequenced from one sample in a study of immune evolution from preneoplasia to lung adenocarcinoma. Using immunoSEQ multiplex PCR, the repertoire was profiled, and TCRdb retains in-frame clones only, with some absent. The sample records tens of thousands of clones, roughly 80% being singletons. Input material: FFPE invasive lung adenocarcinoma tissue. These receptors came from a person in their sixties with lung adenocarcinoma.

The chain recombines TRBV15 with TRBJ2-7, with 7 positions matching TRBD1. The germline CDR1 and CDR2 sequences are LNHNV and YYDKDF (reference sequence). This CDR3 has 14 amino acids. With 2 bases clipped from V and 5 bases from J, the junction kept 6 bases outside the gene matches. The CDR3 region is CATSRIDRANEQYF. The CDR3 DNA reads TGTGCCACCAGCAGAATAGACAGGGCCAACGAGCAGTACTTC.

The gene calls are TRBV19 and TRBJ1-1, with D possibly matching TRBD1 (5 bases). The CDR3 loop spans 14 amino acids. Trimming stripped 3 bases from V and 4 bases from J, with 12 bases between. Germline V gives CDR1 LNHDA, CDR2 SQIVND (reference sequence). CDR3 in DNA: TGTGCCAGTAGTATGGGTAGGGGAGGCACTGAAGCTTTCTTT. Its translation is CASSMGRGGTEAFF. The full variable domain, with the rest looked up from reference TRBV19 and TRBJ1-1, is DGGITQSPKYLFRKEGQNVTLSCEQNLNHDAMYWYRQDPGQGLRLIYYSQIVNDFQKGDIAEGYSVSREKKESFPLTVTSAQKNPTAFYLCASSMGRGGTEAFFGQGTRLTVV.

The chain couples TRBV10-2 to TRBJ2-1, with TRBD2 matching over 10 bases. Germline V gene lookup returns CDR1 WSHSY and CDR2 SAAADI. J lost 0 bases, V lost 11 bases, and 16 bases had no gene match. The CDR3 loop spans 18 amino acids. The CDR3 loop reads CAVEGLAGVSDSYNEQFF. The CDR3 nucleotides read TGCGCCGTTGAAGGGCTAGCGGGAGTTTCGGACTCCTACAATGAGCAGTTCTTC.

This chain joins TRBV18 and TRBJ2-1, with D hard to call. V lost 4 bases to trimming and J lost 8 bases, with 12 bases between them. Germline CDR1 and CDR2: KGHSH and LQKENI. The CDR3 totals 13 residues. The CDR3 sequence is CASSLLTSDEQFF. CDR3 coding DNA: TGTGCCAGCTCACTGCTCACTTCGGATGAGCAGTTCTTC.

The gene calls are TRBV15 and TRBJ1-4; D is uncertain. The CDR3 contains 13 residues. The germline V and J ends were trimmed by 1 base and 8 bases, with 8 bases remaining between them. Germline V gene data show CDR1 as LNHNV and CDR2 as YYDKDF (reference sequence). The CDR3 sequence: CATSRVHSEKLFF. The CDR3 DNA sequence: TGTGCCACCAGCAGAGTACACAGCGAAAAACTGTTTTTT.

The CDR3 sequence: CAWRAEASNQPQHF. CDR3 nucleotides: TGTGCCTGGAGGGCTGAGGCTAGCAATCAGCCCCAGCATTTT. The genes are TRBV30 and TRBJ1-5, with no clear D. CDR1 is GTSNPN and CDR2 is SVGIG in the germline V gene (reference sequence). Trimming cost V 3 bases and J 0 bases, with 9 bases left between them. This CDR3 has 14 residues.

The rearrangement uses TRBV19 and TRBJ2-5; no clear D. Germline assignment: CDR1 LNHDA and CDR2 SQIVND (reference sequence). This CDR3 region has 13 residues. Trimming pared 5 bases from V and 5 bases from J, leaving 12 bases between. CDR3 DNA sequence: TGTGCCAGTAGTGGGCTAGACCGGGAGACCCAGTACTTC. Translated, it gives CASSGLDRETQYF.

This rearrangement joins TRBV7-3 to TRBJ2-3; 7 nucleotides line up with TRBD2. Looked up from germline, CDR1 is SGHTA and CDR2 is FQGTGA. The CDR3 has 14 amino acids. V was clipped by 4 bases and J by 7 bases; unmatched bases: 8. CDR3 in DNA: TGTGCCAGCAGCTCGGGGGGTAGCATAAATACGCAGTATTTT. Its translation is CASSSGGSINTQYF.

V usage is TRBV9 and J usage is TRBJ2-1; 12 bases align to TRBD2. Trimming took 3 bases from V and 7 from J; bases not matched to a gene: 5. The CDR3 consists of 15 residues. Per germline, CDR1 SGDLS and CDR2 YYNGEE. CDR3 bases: TGTGCCAGCAGCGCAACTAGCGGGAGGTCAAATGAGCAGTTCTTC. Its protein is CASSATSGRSNEQFF. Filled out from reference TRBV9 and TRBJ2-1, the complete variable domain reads DSGVTQTPKHLITATGQRVTLRCSPRSGDLSVYWYQQSLDQGLQFLIQYYNGEERAKGNILERFSAQQFPDLHSELNLSSLELGDSALYFCASSATSGRSNEQFFGPGTRLTVL.

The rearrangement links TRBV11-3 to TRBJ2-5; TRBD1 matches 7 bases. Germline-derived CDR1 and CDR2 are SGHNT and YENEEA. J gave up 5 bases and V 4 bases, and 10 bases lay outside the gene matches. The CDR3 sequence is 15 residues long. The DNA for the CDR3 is TGTGCCAGCAGCTCTTATGACCAGGGGGTCGAGACCCAGTACTTC. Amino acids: CASSSYDQGVETQYF.

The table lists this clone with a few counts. CDR3 nucleotide sequence: TGCGCCAGCAGCCCCCCGCTCGAGCGGGACACAGATACGCAGTATTTT. Protein: CASSPPLERDTDTQYF. The chain links TRBV5-1 to TRBJ2-3, with 7 bases that match TRBD2. The CDR3 extends over 16 amino acids. The V segment lost 4 bases and the J segment 2 bases; nucleotides outside the gene matches: 10. The V gene's germline CDR1 is SGHRS and CDR2 YFSETQ.

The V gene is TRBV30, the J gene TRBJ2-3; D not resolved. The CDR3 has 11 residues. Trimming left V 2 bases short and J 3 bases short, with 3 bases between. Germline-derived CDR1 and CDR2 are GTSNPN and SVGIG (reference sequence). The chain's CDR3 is CAWSPTDTQYF. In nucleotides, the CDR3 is TGTGCCTGGAGTCCAACAGATACGCAGTATTTT.

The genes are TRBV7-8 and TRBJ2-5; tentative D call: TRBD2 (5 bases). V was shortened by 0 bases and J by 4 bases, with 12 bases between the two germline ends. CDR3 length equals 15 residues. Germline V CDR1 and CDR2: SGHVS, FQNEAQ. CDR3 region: CASSLAGSIGETQYF. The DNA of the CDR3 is TGTGCCAGCAGCTTAGCTGGGAGTATCGGAGAGACCCAGTACTTC.

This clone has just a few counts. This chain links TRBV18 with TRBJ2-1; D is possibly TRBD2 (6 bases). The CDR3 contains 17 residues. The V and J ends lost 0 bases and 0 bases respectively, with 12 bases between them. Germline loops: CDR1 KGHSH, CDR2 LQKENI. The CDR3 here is CASSPPNGLSSYNEQFF. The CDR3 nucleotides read TGTGCCAGCTCACCACCCAACGGACTAAGCTCCTACAATGAGCAGTTCTTC.